These 12 T cell receptor beta chains share one sample of origin, sequenced in a study of OX40 agonist ivuxolimab in advanced cancers. Generated by immunoSEQ multiplex PCR, the TCRdb table keeps only in-frame clones and is missing some. The sample lists fewer than 65,000 clones, about four fifths occurring once. The sequences come from CD4+ or CD8+ T cells sorted from blood, collected in a trial of the OX40 agonist ivuxolimab. These receptors were taken from an adult with an advanced solid tumor such as melanoma, head and neck, liver or kidney cancer.

This clone was observed a single time. This chain links TRBV5-1 with TRBJ2-1; 12 bases align to TRBD2. CDR1 is SGHRS and CDR2 is YFSETQ in the germline V gene. V was clipped by 4 bases and J by 4 bases; unmatched bases: 6. CDR3 length: 16 amino acids. The CDR3 nucleotides are TGCGCCAGCAGCAATCTAGCGGGAGGGCCTTACAATGAGCAGTTCTTC. Translated: CASSNLAGGPYNEQFF. Combining the CDR3 with reference TRBV5-1 and TRBJ2-1 gives the whole variable domain KAGVTQTPRYLIKTRGQQVTLSCSPISGHRSVSWYQQTPGQGLQFLFEYFSETQRNKGNFPGRFSGRQFSNSRSEMNVSTLELGDSALYLCASSNLAGGPYNEQFFGPGTRLTVL.

The chain links TRBV6-5 to TRBJ1-5; D is possibly TRBD1 (6 bases). The germline gives CDR1 MNHEY, CDR2 SVGAGI. Trimming removed 5 bases at V and 2 bases at J, with 13 bases between. This CDR3 region has 15 residues. CDR3 amino acids: CASSPGDERNQPQHF. The CDR3 coding sequence is TGTGCCAGCAGTCCAGGGGATGAGCGCAATCAGCCCCAGCATTTT.

V usage is TRBV19 and J usage is TRBJ2-1; D possibly matches TRBD1 or TRBD2 (6 bases each). From germline, CDR1 is LNHDA and CDR2 SQIVND (reference sequence). With 8 bases removed from V and 9 bases from J, the gap between germline ends came to 20 bases. The CDR3 runs 14 residues. CDR3 nucleotides: TGTGCCAGTCGGGGGCAGGGAAGTCTTACTGAGCAGTTCTTC. This codes for CASRGQGSLTEQFF.

This clone was counted a few times. The chain couples TRBV5-5 to TRBJ2-7, with TRBD1 matching 9 bases. CDR3 length equals 15 residues. The V gene end was trimmed by 4 bases and the J gene end by 5 bases; junction bases not matched to a gene: 10. Germline assignment: CDR1 SGHKS and CDR2 YYEKEE (reference sequence). CDR3 sequence reads: CASSQAGTGFDEQYF. The DNA of the CDR3 is TGTGCCAGCAGCCAGGCCGGGACAGGGTTTGACGAGCAGTACTTC.

The V call is TRBV9, the J call TRBJ1-1, with a possible D match to TRBD1 (6 bases). In germline, CDR1 is SGDLS, CDR2 YYNGEE. This CDR3 contains 18 residues. Trimming removed 0 bases at V and 0 bases at J, with 18 bases between. The CDR3 protein is CASSVAPAGALLNTEAFF. The CDR3 DNA sequence: TGTGCCAGCAGCGTAGCCCCGGCAGGGGCCTTGTTGAACACTGAAGCTTTCTTT.

This clone was found many times. The chain has TRBV10-3 and TRBJ2-7; D gene ambiguous. This CDR3 has 10 amino acids. CDR1 is ENHRY, CDR2 SYGVKD, per germline. Between the trimmed V and J ends, which lost 4 bases and 2 bases, there was a span of 0 bases. CDR3: CAISAYEQYF. CDR3 coding DNA: TGTGCCATCAGTGCCTACGAGCAGTACTTC.

By share, this clone counts as medium-sized. The identical CDR3 is also encoded by other nucleotide sequences in the sample. This sequence joins TRBV11-1 and TRBJ1-2; 8 bases are a match to TRBD1. Germline CDR1 is SGHAT and CDR2 is FQDESV (reference sequence). This CDR3 spans 15 amino acids. Trimming cost V 5 bases and J 7 bases; bases outside gene matches: 12. The CDR3 protein is CASSIMVQGARGYTF. The CDR3 DNA follows: TGTGCCAGCAGCATCATGGTCCAGGGGGCGCGTGGCTACACCTTC.

The chain joins TRBV11-2 to TRBJ1-1; D unresolved. Trimming shortened V by 5 bases and J by 8 bases, and 6 bases separated the two germline ends. Per the germline V gene, CDR1 is SGHAT and CDR2 is FQNNGV. The CDR3 contains 10 residues. CDR3 loop: CASSVLEAFF. CDR3 DNA: TGTGCCAGCAGCGTACTCGAAGCTTTCTTT. Full variable domain (rest looked up from reference TRBV11-2 and TRBJ1-1): EAGVAQSPRYKIIEKRQSVAFWCNPISGHATLYWYQQILGQGPKLLIQFQNNGVVDDSQLPKDRFSAERLKGVDSTLKIQPAKLEDSAVYLCASSVLEAFFGQGTRLTVV.

The rearrangement uses TRBV27 and TRBJ2-3; TRBD2 matches 12 bases. CDR3 length equals 19 residues. CDR1 and CDR2 from the germline V gene are MNHEY and SMNVEV (reference sequence). J lost 0 bases, V lost 1 base, and 8 bases had no gene match. The DNA of the CDR3 is TGTGCCAGCAGTTTATTGAGACTAGCGGGAGTAAAGAGCACAGATACGCAGTATTTT. Translated: CASSLLRLAGVKSTDTQYF.

The chain carries TRBV10-3 and TRBJ1-5; D remains ambiguous. The CDR3 totals 15 residues. The germline gives CDR1 ENHRY, CDR2 SYGVKD. Trimming left V 4 bases short and J 2 bases short, with 12 bases between. For the CDR3, the DNA is TGTGCCATCAGTGTTGACTTAGATGGCAATCAGCCCCAGCATTTT. It encodes CAISVDLDGNQPQHF.

V and J are TRBV6-6 and TRBJ1-1, with D unclear. The CDR3 loop spans 12 amino acids. Trimming stripped 2 bases from V and 5 bases from J, with 6 bases between. CDR1 is MNHNY and CDR2 is SVGAGI in the germline V gene (reference sequence). This CDR3 is CASSYGRTEAFF. In DNA form, the CDR3 reads TGTGCCAGCAGTTACGGACGGACTGAAGCTTTCTTT.

V and J are TRBV18 and TRBJ2-5, with 7 bases aligning to TRBD1. V dropped 4 bases and J dropped 4; count of bases not matched to a gene: 9. The CDR3 is 15 residues long. Per the germline V gene, CDR1 is KGHSH and CDR2 is LQKENI. The CDR3 loop is CASSLLRGLGETQYF. Written as DNA, the CDR3 is TGTGCCAGCTCACTACTAAGGGGGCTTGGAGAGACCCAGTACTTC.